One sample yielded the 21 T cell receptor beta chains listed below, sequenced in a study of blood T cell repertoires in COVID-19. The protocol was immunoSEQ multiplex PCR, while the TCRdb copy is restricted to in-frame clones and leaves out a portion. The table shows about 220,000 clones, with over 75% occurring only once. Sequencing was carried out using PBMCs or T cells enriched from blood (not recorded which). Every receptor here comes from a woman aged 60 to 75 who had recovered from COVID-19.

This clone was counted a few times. As DNA, the CDR3 is TGTGCCAGCAGCTTATACCGGTCGGACAGGGATAGCAATCAGCCCCAGCATTTT. Its protein is CASSLYRSDRDSNQPQHF. The chain uses TRBV7-9 and TRBJ1-5; 8 positions match TRBD1. Germline V lookup: CDR1 SEHNR, CDR2 FQNEAQ (reference sequence). This CDR3 comprises 18 residues. J was trimmed by 0 bases and V by 2 bases; bases with no gene match: 9.

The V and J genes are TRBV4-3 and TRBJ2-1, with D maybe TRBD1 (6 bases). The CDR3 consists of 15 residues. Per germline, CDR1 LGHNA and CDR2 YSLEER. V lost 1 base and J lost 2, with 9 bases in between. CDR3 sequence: CASSQVTGPYNEQFF. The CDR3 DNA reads TGCGCCAGCAGCCAAGTAACAGGGCCCTACAATGAGCAGTTCTTC.

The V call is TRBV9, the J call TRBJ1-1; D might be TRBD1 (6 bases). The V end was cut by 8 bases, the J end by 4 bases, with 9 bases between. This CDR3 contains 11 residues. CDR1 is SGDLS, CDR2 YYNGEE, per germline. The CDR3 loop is CARIGGTEAFF. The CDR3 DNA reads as TGTGCCAGGATAGGGGGCACTGAAGCTTTCTTT.

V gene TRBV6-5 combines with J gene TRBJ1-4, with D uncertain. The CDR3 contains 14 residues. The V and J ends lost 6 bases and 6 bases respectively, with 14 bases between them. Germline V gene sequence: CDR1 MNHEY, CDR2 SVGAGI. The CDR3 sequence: CASSYPGRDEKLFF. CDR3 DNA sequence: TGTGCCAGCAGCTACCCGGGGAGGGATGAAAAACTGTTTTTT.

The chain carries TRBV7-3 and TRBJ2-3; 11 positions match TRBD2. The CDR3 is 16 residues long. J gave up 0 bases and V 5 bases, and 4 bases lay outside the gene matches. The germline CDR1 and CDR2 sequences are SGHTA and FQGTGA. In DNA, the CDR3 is TGTGCCAGCAGCAGTAGCGGGGGGGCTAGCACAGATACGCAGTATTTT. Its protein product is CASSSSGGASTDTQYF.

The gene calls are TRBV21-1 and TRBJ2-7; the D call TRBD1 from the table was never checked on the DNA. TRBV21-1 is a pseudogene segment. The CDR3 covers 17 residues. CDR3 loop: CASSIGFRDRPSYEQYF. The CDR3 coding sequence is TGTGCCAGCAGCATTGGTTTCCGGGACAGGCCCTCCTACGAGCAGTACTTC.

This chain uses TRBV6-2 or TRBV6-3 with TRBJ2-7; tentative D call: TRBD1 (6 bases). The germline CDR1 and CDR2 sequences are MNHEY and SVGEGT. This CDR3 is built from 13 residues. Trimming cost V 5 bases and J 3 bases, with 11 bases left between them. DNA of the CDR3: TGTGCCAGCAGTCACAGGGACGTCTACGAGCAGTACTTC. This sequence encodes CASSHRDVYEQYF.

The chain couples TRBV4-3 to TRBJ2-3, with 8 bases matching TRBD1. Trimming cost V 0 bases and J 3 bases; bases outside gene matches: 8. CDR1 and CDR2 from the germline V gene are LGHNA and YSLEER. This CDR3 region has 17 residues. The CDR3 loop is CASSQDLPGGVTDTQYF. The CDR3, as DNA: TGCGCCAGCAGCCAAGATCTCCCAGGGGGCGTGACAGATACGCAGTATTTT.

CDR3 in DNA: TGTGCCAGCAGCTCCCAGGCACTAGCGGGAACCTATGAGCAGTTCTTC. This codes for CASSSQALAGTYEQFF. The chain combines TRBV7-2 with TRBJ2-1; 10 bases fit TRBD2. J lost 8 bases, V lost 4 bases, and 11 bases had no gene match. The length of the CDR3 is 16 residues. The germline V gene has CDR1 SGHTA and CDR2 FQGNSA.

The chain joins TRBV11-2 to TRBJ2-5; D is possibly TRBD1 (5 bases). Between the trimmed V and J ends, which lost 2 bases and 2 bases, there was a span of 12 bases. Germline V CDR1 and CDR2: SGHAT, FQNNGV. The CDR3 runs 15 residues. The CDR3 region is CASSLMGQVQETQYF. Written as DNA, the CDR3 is TGTGCCAGCAGCTTAATGGGGCAGGTACAAGAGACCCAGTACTTC.

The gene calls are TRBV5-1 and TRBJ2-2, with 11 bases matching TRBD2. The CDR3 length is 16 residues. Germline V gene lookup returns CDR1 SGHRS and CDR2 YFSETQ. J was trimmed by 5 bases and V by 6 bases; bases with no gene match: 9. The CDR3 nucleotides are TGCGCCAGCACCCTTAGCGGGGGGGCCGGAACCGGGGAGCTGTTTTTT. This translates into CASTLSGGAGTGELFF.

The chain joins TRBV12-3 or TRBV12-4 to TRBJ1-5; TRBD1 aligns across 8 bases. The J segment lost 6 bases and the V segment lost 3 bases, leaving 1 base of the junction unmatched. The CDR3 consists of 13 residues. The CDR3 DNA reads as TGTGCCAGCAGTTTGGACAGGGTTCAGCCCCAGCATTTT. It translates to CASSLDRVQPQHF.

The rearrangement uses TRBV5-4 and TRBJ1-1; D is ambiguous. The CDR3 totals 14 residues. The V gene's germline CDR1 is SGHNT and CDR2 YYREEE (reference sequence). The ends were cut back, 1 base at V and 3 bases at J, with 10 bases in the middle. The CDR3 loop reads CASSLKVADTEAFF. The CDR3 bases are TGTGCCAGCAGCTTGAAGGTGGCGGACACTGAAGCTTTCTTT.

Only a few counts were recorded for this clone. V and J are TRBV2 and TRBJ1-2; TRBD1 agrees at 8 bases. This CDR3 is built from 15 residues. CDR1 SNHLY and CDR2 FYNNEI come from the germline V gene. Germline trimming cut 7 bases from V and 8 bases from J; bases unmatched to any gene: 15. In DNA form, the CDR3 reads TGTGCCAGCACTCTCACTTTGGACAGGGACTCAGGCTACACCTTC. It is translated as CASTLTLDRDSGYTF.

The CDR3 loop reads CASSWQDSTDTQYF. CDR3 nucleotides: TGCGCCAGCAGCTGGCAGGATAGCACAGATACGCAGTATTTT. This chain joins TRBV5-1 and TRBJ2-3; D gene uncertain. CDR1 and CDR2 from the germline V gene are SGHRS and YFSETQ. Trimming took 3 bases from V and 0 from J, leaving 8 bases between them. The CDR3 consists of 14 residues.

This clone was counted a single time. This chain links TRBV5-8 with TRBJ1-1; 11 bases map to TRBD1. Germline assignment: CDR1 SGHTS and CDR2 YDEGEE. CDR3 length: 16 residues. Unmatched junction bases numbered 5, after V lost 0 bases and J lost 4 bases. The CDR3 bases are TGTGCCAGCAGCTTGGCATTCGGGACAGGGGGCACTGAAGCTTTCTTT. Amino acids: CASSLAFGTGGTEAFF. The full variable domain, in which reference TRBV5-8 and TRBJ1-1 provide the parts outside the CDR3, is EAGVTQSPTHLIKTRGQQATLRCSPISGHTSVYWYQQALGLGLQFLLWYDEGEERNRGNFPPRFSGRQFPNYSSELNVNALELEDSALYLCASSLAFGTGGTEAFFGQGTRLTVV.

In DNA form, the CDR3 reads TGTGCCACCAGTGGATTCAGGACACCCAAAGAGACCCAGTACTTC. This sequence encodes CATSGFRTPKETQYF. The genes are TRBV24-1 and TRBJ2-5; possibly TRBD1 for D (5 bases). Trimming shortened V by 5 bases and J by 3 bases, and 15 bases separated the two germline ends. The CDR3 is 15 amino acids. CDR1 and CDR2 from the germline V gene are KGHDR and SFDVKD.

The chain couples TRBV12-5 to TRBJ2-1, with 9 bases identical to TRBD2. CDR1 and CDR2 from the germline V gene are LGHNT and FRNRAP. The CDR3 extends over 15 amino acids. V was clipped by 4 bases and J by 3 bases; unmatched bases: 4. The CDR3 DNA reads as TGTGCTAGTGGTTCGGGACTAGCTGACTACAATGAGCAGTTCTTC. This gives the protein CASGSGLADYNEQFF. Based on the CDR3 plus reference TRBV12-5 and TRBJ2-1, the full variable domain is DARVTQTPRHKVTEMGQEVTMRCQPILGHNTVFWYRQTMMQGLELLAYFRNRAPLDDSGMPKDRFSAEMPDATLATLKIQPSEPRDSAVYFCASGSGLADYNEQFFGPGTRLTVL.

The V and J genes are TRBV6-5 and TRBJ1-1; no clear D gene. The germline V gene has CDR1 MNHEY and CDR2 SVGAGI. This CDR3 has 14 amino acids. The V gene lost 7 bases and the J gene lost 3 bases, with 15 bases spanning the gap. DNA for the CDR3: TGTGCCAGCAAAACGACGGCGGAGGACACTGAAGCTTTCTTT. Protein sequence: CASKTTAEDTEAFF.

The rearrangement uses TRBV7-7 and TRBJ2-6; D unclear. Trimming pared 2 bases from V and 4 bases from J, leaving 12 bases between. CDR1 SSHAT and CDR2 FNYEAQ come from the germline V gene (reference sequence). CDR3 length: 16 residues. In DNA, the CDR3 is TGTGCCAGCAGCTTATCTCTAGGAGCCGGGGCCAACGTCCTGACTTTC. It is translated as CASSLSLGAGANVLTF. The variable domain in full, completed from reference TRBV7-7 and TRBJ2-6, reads GAGVSQSPRYKVTKRGQDVTLRCDPISSHATLYWYQQALGQGPEFLTYFNYEAQPDKSGLPSDRFSAERPEGSISTLTIQRTEQRDSAMYRCASSLSLGAGANVLTFGAGSRLTVL.

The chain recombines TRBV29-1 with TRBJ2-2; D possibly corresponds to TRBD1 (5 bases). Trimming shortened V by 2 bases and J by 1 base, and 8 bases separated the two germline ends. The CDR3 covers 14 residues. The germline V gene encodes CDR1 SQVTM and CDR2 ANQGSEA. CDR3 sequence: CSVEHRRNTGELFF. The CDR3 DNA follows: TGCAGCGTTGAACACAGGAGGAACACCGGGGAGCTGTTTTTT.